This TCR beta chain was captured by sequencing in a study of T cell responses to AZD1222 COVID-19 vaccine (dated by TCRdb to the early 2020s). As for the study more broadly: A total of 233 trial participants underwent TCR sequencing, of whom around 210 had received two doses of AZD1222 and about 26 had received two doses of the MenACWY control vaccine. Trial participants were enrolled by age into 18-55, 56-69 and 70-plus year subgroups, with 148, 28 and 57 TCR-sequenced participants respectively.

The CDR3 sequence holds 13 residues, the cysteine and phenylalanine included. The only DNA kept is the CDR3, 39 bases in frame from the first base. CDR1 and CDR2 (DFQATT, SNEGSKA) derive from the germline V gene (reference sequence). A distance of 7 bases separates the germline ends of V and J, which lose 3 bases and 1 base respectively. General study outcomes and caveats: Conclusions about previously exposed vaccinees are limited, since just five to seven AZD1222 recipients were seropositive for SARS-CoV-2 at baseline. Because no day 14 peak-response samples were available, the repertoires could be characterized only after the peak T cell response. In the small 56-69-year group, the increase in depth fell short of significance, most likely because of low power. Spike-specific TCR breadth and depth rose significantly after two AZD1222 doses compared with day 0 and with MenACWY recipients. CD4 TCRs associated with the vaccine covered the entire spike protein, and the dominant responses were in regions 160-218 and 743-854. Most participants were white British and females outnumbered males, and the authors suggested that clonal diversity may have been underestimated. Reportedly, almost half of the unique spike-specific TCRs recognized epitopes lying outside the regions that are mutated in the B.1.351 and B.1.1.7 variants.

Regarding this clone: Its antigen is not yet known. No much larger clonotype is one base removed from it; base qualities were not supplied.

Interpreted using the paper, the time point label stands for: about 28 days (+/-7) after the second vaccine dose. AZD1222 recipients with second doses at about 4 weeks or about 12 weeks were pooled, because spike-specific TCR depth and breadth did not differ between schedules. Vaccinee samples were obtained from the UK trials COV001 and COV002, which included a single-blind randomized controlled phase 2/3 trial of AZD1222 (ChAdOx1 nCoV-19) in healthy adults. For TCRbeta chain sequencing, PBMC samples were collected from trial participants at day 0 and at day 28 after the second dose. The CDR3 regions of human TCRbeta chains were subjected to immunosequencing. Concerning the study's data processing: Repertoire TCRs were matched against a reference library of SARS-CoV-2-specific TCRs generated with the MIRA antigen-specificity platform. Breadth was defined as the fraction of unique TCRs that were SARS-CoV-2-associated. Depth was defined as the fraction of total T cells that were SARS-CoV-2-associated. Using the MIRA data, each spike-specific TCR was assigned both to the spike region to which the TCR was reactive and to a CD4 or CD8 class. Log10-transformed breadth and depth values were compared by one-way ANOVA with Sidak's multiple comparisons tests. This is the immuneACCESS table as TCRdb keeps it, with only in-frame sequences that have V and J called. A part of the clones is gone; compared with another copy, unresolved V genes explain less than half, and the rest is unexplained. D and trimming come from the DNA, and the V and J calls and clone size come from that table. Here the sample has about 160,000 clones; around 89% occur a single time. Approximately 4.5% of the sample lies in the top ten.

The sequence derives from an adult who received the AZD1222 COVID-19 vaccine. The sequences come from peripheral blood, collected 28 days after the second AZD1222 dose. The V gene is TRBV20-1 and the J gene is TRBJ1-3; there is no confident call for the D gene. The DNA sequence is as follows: TGCAGTGCTAGTATGGGGTCTGGAAACACCATATATTTT. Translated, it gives CSASMGSGNTIYF.